These 12 T cell receptor beta chains share one sample of origin, sequenced in a study of CD8+ T cells in alopecia areata. Following RNA extraction, reverse transcription yielded cDNA that acted as the sequencing template. Assay used: immunoSEQ multiplex PCR; TCRdb lists only in-frame clones, some missing. The table records some 150,000 clones, more than 85% of them present only once. Stated treatment: oral pan-JAK inhibitor, 5-10 mg twice daily. Sequencing was performed on CD8+ T cells sorted from blood, taken at week 4, from a patient treated with tofacitinib. The receptors shown here come from a human donor with alopecia areata.

With regard to this clone: Within the sample, other DNA sequences also encode this same CDR3. This chain connects TRBV5-4 to TRBJ2-7, with D tentatively TRBD1 (5 bases). The CDR3 consists of 13 residues. Germline CDR1 and CDR2: SGHNT and YYREEE (reference sequence). The germline V and J ends were trimmed by 4 bases and 1 base, with 9 bases remaining between them. The CDR3 region has the DNA TGTGCCAGCAGCCCCCAGGGTTCCTACGAGCAGTACTTC. This gives the protein CASSPQGSYEQYF.

V is TRBV4-1 and J is TRBJ1-1, with 8 bases lining up with TRBD1. V shed 0 bases and J 4 bases; nucleotides not matched to a gene: 4. The germline V gene has CDR1 MGHRA and CDR2 YSYEKL. This CDR3 is built from 15 residues. CDR3 loop: CASSQEPQGVTEAFF. CDR3 bases: TGCGCCAGCAGCCAAGAGCCACAGGGGGTCACTGAAGCTTTCTTT.

This chain connects TRBV6-5 to TRBJ1-1, with a tentative D call TRBD1 (5 bases). CDR3 length: 12 residues. The V gene lost 5 bases and the J gene lost 5 bases, with 9 bases spanning the gap. CDR1 is MNHEY, CDR2 SVGAGI, per germline. The CDR3 region has the DNA TGTGCCAGCAGTGAGGGGTTGACTGAAGCTTTCTTT. Its protein product is CASSEGLTEAFF.

On this clone itself: Within the sample, other DNA sequences also encode this same CDR3. This rearrangement joins TRBV29-1 to TRBJ2-3; no definite D call. V lost 7 bases to trimming and J lost 3 bases, with 2 bases between them. CDR3 size: 9 residues. Germline loops: CDR1 SQVTM, CDR2 ANQGSEA. The CDR3: CSATDTQYF. Written as DNA, the CDR3 is TGCAGCGCTACAGATACGCAGTATTTT.

This chain uses TRBV27 with TRBJ2-7; 10 nucleotides match TRBD1. Germline V gene data show CDR1 as MNHEY and CDR2 as SMNVEV (reference sequence). The length of the CDR3 is 16 residues. Trimming took 0 bases from V and 4 from J; bases not matched to a gene: 6. In DNA, the CDR3 is TGTGCCAGCAGTTTATCACCGACAGGGGGCATTTACGAGCAGTACTTC. Encoded protein: CASSLSPTGGIYEQYF.

V and J are TRBV29-1 and TRBJ1-1; possible D gene TRBD1, 6 bases. Trimming stripped 2 bases from V and 5 bases from J, with 12 bases between. CDR3 length: 13 amino acids. Germline CDR1 reads SQVTM; CDR2 reads ANQGSEA. CDR3 bases: TGCAGCGTTGAATCAGGGGATAATACTGAAGCTTTCTTT. Its translation: CSVESGDNTEAFF.

The CDR3 DNA sequence: TGTGCCATCAGTGGGGTTAGCGGGGGTTATGAGCAGTTCTTC. It yields the protein CAISGVSGGYEQFF. The rearrangement joins TRBV10-3 to TRBJ2-1; TRBD2 aligns across 9 bases. Germline V gene lookup returns CDR1 ENHRY and CDR2 SYGVKD. V dropped 4 bases and J dropped 8; count of bases not matched to a gene: 6. The CDR3 is 14 residues long.

This chain joins TRBV5-8 and TRBJ2-3; 7 positions agree with TRBD2. The CDR3 spans 15 residues. V shed 1 base and J 4 bases; nucleotides not matched to a gene: 6. CDR1 and CDR2 (germline): SGHTS, YDEGEE. Here the CDR3 reads CASSLNSGLSDTQYF. As DNA, the CDR3 is TGTGCCAGCAGCTTGAATAGCGGGCTATCAGATACGCAGTATTTT. The variable domain in full, completed from reference TRBV5-8 and TRBJ2-3, reads EAGVTQSPTHLIKTRGQQATLRCSPISGHTSVYWYQQALGLGLQFLLWYDEGEERNRGNFPPRFSGRQFPNYSSELNVNALELEDSALYLCASSLNSGLSDTQYFGPGTRLTVL.

For the CDR3, the DNA is TGTGCCAGCGCCCCTACGGACAGGGGGCCCTACGAGCAGTACTTC. It translates to CASAPTDRGPYEQYF. The rearrangement uses TRBV6-1 and TRBJ2-7, with 11 bases aligning to TRBD1. Germline CDR1 reads MNHNS; CDR2 reads SASEGT. The CDR3 extends over 15 amino acids. V trimming: 8 bases; J trimming: 2 bases; junction bases outside the gene matches: 8.

The chain employs TRBV5-4 and TRBJ2-2; TRBD2 matches at 12 bases. Per the germline V gene, CDR1 is SGHNT and CDR2 is YYREEE (reference sequence). The CDR3 is 19 amino acids. Losses at the gene ends were 0 bases for V and 1 base for J; bases not matched to a gene: 7. In nucleotides, the CDR3 is TGTGCCAGCAGCTTGGGTAGGACTAGCGGGACCGGGAACACCGGGGAGCTGTTTTTT. Amino acid sequence: CASSLGRTSGTGNTGELFF.

The chain links TRBV7-9 to TRBJ2-7; 8 bases fit TRBD2. The ends lost 6 bases at V and 6 bases at J; junction bases unmatched: 13. CDR3 size: 15 residues. Germline CDR1 reads SEHNR; CDR2 reads FQNEAQ (reference sequence). CDR3: CASSYTSGGGFEQYF. In DNA, the CDR3 is TGTGCCAGCAGTTATACTAGCGGAGGGGGGTTCGAGCAGTACTTC.

V is TRBV5-6 and J is TRBJ2-7; the match to TRBD1 covers 8 bases. V lost 0 bases and J lost 2; bases outside the gene matches: 4. Germline V lookup: CDR1 SGHDT, CDR2 YYEEEE. The length of the CDR3 is 15 residues. DNA of the CDR3: TGTGCCAGCAGCTTGGATGTGACAGGGGCCTACGAGCAGTACTTC. It encodes CASSLDVTGAYEQYF.